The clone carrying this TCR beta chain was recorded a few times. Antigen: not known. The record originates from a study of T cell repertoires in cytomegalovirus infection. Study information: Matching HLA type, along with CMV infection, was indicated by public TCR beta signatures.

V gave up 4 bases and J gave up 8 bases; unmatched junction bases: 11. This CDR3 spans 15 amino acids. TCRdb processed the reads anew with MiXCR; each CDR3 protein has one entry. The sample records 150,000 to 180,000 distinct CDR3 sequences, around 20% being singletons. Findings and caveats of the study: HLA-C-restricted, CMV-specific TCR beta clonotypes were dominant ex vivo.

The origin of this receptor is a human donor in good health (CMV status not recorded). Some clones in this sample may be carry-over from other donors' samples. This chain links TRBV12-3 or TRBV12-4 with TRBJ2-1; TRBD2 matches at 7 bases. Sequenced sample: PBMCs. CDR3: CASSYLAGAPYEQFF. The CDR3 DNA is TGTGCCAGCAGTTATCTCGCGGGAGCTCCCTATGAGCAGTTCTTC.